The rows below give T cell receptor beta chains drawn from one sample of a study of cytomegalovirus exposure and HLA in healthy donors. Here immunoSEQ multiplex PCR was the method, and the copy in TCRdb shows in-frame clones only, minus some. The table lists under 200,000 clones, just over 75% of them singletons. The sequencing input was PBMCs. These receptors were obtained from a woman between 25 and 40 years old in good health and CMV-seropositive. Each CDR3 is given with its conserved first and last residue. Each record gives: clone size, V gene, D gene, J gene, CDR3 DNA, CDR3 protein. A D gene is named only where the DNA matches it firmly. Size is stated for part of the rows, as once, few or many counts, or as a class when the clone is expanded.

size: -
V: TRBV19
D: TRBD2
J: TRBJ2-7
DNA: TGTGCCAGTAGTATCTCTAGCGGGAGATGGAGCGAGCAGTACTTC
CDR3: CASSISSGRWSEQYF

size: -
V: TRBV28
D: TRBD1
J: TRBJ2-7
DNA: TGTGCCAGCAGCCGGGGACAGGGGGCTCCCTACGAGCAGTACTTC
CDR3: CASSRGQGAPYEQYF

size: -
V: TRBV30
D: -
J: TRBJ2-2
DNA: TGTGCCTGGAGTTGGGGGGGGCCACTACCCCGGGAGCTGTTTTTT
CDR3: CAWSWGGPLPRELFF

size: -
V: TRBV7-2
D: -
J: TRBJ2-5
DNA: TGTGCCAGCAGCGCCCAGGGGCTGGTGGGAGAGACCCAGTACTTC
CDR3: CASSAQGLVGETQYF

size: -
V: TRBV6-5
D: -
J: TRBJ1-2
DNA: TGTGCCAGCAGTCCAGGGGCCTATGGCTACACCTTC
CDR3: CASSPGAYGYTF

size: -
V: TRBV7-8
D: TRBD2
J: TRBJ2-1
DNA: TGTGCCAGCAGGAGGGCTAGCGGGGGGGCCGGGGAGCAGTTCTTC
CDR3: CASRRASGGAGEQFF

size: -
V: TRBV28
D: -
J: TRBJ2-1
DNA: TGTGCCAGCTCTCCCGGGGGGCTCAATGAGCAGTTCTTC
CDR3: CASSPGGLNEQFF

size: -
V: TRBV13
D: -
J: TRBJ2-7
DNA: TGTGCCAGCAGCTTCTCCAGTGAGCAGTACTTC
CDR3: CASSFSSEQYF

size: -
V: TRBV5-4
D: TRBD2
J: TRBJ2-7
DNA: TGTGCCAGCAGCTTGGGGGGGGGAATCTACGAGCAGTACTTC
CDR3: CASSLGGGIYEQYF

size: -
V: TRBV18
D: -
J: TRBJ2-7
DNA: TGTGCCAGCTCACGGGGGGCCTACGAGCAGTACTTC
CDR3: CASSRGAYEQYF

size: -
V: TRBV15
D: TRBD2
J: TRBJ2-7
DNA: TGTGCCACCAGCCCGTGGGGGGGAACCTCCTACGAGCAGTACTTC
CDR3: CATSPWGGTSYEQYF

size: -
V: TRBV5-6
D: TRBD2
J: TRBJ2-3
DNA: TGTGCCAGCAGCCCCGGGACTAGCGGGGGCACAGATACGCAGTATTTT
CDR3: CASSPGTSGGTDTQYF

size: -
V: TRBV4-3
D: TRBD2
J: TRBJ2-7
DNA: TGCGCCAGCAGCCAAGAGGCGACTAGCGGGGGGAGCTCCTACGAGCAGTACTTC
CDR3: CASSQEATSGGSSYEQYF

size: -
V: TRBV21-1
D: -
J: TRBJ1-2
DNA: TGTGCCAGCAGCAAAGTCGGGGGGACAGGGACCCTATTCTATGGCTACACCTTC
CDR3: CASSKVGGTGTLFYGYTF

size: -
V: TRBV30
D: -
J: TRBJ1-3
DNA: TGTGCCTGGAGTCACCCAGGAAGCCTGGACACCATATATTTT
CDR3: CAWSHPGSLDTIYF

size: -
V: TRBV9
D: -
J: TRBJ2-7
DNA: TGTGCCAGCAGCGTAGGAGGGCACTACGAGCAGTACTTC
CDR3: CASSVGGHYEQYF

size: few
V: TRBV7-2
D: -
J: TRBJ1-2
DNA: TGTGCCAGCAGCTTAGGGACAGCTCTCTATGGCTACACCTTC
CDR3: CASSLGTALYGYTF

size: -
V: TRBV7-2
D: -
J: TRBJ2-1
DNA: TGTGCCAGCAGCTTAGCAGTGGGGCCTTCCTACAATGAGCAGTTCTTC
CDR3: CASSLAVGPSYNEQFF

size: -
V: TRBV14
D: TRBD1
J: TRBJ2-5
DNA: TGTGCCAGCAGCCATGGGACAGCCCGCGGTGAGACCCAGTACTTC
CDR3: CASSHGTARGETQYF

size: -
V: TRBV28
D: -
J: TRBJ2-1
DNA: TGTGCCAGCAGCAGGGGCCCGCAGGTCAATGAGCAGTTCTTC
CDR3: CASSRGPQVNEQFF

size: -
V: TRBV4-1
D: TRBD1
J: TRBJ1-2
DNA: TGCGCCAGCAGCCCGGGACAGGGATATGGCTACACCTTC
CDR3: CASSPGQGYGYTF

size: -
V: TRBV4-3
D: -
J: TRBJ1-1
DNA: TGCGCCAGCAGCCAAGAGGAGGGGACCACTGAAGCTTTCTTT
CDR3: CASSQEEGTTEAFF

size: -
V: TRBV5-5
D: -
J: TRBJ1-2
DNA: TGTGCCAGCAGCTTGGAGGGGATGCGTGGCTACACCTTC
CDR3: CASSLEGMRGYTF

size: -
V: TRBV9
D: -
J: TRBJ2-1
DNA: TGTGCCAGCAGCGTAGCGGGACTTCGTACGGATGAGCAGTTCTTC
CDR3: CASSVAGLRTDEQFF

size: -
V: TRBV13
D: -
J: TRBJ2-2
DNA: TGTGCCAGCAGTCGTCCCGGGACACAGGGCACCGGGGAGCTGTTTTTT
CDR3: CASSRPGTQGTGELFF

size: -
V: TRBV12-5
D: TRBD1
J: TRBJ2-5
DNA: TGTGCTAGTGGTTTTGAGGGGGCTTTTGAGACCCAGTACTTC
CDR3: CASGFEGAFETQYF

size: -
V: TRBV5-1
D: -
J: TRBJ2-2
DNA: TGCGCCAGCACCCACGAGAAAGCCACCGGGGAGCTGTTTTTT
CDR3: CASTHEKATGELFF

size: -
V: TRBV7-2
D: -
J: TRBJ2-5
DNA: TGTGCCAGCAACCCATCTAGCGATGAGACCCAGTACTTC
CDR3: CASNPSSDETQYF

size: -
V: TRBV27
D: TRBD1
J: TRBJ2-7
DNA: TGTGCCAGCAGTGCCGGGACAGGAGCCTACGAGCAGTACTTC
CDR3: CASSAGTGAYEQYF

size: once
V: TRBV9
D: TRBD2
J: TRBJ2-1
DNA: TGTGCCAGCAGCGTTAGCGGGAGTTATTACAATGAGCAGTTCTTC
CDR3: CASSVSGSYYNEQFF

size: -
V: TRBV27
D: -
J: TRBJ2-7
DNA: TGTGCCAGCGGGAGCGCGGGGCTCACCTACGAGCAGTACTTC
CDR3: CASGSAGLTYEQYF

size: -
V: TRBV11-2
D: -
J: TRBJ1-2
DNA: TGTGCCAGCAGCCGTGTTGGGGGGGCCGGTGGCTACACCTTC
CDR3: CASSRVGGAGGYTF

size: -
V: TRBV10-2
D: -
J: TRBJ2-1
DNA: TGCGCCAGTCAGGCACATTCGGACTCCGACAATGAGCAGTTCTTC
CDR3: CASQAHSDSDNEQFF

size: -
V: TRBV5-4
D: TRBD1
J: TRBJ2-7
DNA: TGTGCCAGCAGCTTGGCCCAGGCAGGGGGTTTCTACGAGCAGTACTTC
CDR3: CASSLAQAGGFYEQYF

size: -
V: TRBV2
D: TRBD1
J: TRBJ1-1
DNA: TGTGCCAGCAGTGAAACTAAGACAGGGTTTGGCATCACTGAAGCTTTCTTT
CDR3: CASSETKTGFGITEAFF

size: -
V: TRBV28
D: -
J: TRBJ1-5
DNA: TGTGCCAGCAGTCTCCCCGGGGTTGGGCAGCCCCAGCATTTT
CDR3: CASSLPGVGQPQHF

size: few
V: TRBV28
D: TRBD2
J: TRBJ2-1
DNA: TGTGCCAGCAGTTTAGTAGGGACTAGCGGGGGGTGGACCTACAATGAGCAGTTCTTC
CDR3: CASSLVGTSGGWTYNEQFF

size: once
V: TRBV28
D: -
J: TRBJ2-7
DNA: TGTGCCAGCAGTTTAACTGGCCGGGGTGTAGGGTCCTACGAGCAGTACTTC
CDR3: CASSLTGRGVGSYEQYF

size: -
V: TRBV7-8
D: -
J: TRBJ1-5
DNA: TGTGCCAGCAGCTTTAAACCCACAGTTTATAGCAATCAGCCCCAGCATTTT
CDR3: CASSFKPTVYSNQPQHF

size: -
V: TRBV30
D: TRBD1
J: TRBJ1-1
DNA: TGTGCCTGGAGGATACAGGGGAGTGGCACTGAAGCTTTCTTT
CDR3: CAWRIQGSGTEAFF

size: -
V: TRBV28
D: -
J: TRBJ1-2
DNA: TGTGCCAGCAGTTGGAGGAACTATGGCTACACCTTC
CDR3: CASSWRNYGYTF